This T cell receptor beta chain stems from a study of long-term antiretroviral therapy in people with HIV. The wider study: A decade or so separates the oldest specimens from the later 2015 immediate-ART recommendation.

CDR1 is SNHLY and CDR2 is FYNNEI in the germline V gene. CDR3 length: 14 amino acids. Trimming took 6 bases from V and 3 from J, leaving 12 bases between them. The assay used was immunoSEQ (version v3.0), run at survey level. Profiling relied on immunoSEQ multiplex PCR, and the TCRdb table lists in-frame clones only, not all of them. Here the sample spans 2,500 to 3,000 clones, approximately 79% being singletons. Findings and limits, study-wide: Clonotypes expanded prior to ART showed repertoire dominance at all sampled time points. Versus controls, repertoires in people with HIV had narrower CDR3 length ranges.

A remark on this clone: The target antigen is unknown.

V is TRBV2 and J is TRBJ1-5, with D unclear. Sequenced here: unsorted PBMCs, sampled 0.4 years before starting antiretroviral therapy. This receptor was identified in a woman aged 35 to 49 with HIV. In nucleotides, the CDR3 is TGTGCCAGCAGAGACCAGTTGGTCAATCAGCCCCAGCATTTT. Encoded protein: CASRDQLVNQPQHF.